These 17 T cell receptor beta chains were all obtained from the same sample, sequenced in a study of shared clonotypes between healthy human individuals (dated by TCRdb to the early 2020s). The library came from the immunoSEQ multiplex PCR assay. Entries here come from immuneACCESS through TCRdb and include only in-frame sequences with V and J called. Some clones fail to appear in such tables; in the studies checked, an unresolved V gene covers under half of the shortfall, and the cause of the remainder is unknown. The sample table shows about 2.4 million clones, and approximately 94% are seen once. The ten largest clones capture 0.36% of the sample. The sample comprised naive CD4+ T cells from PBMCs. This specimen's cell subset or site label, interpreted: CD45RA+ positively selected. These receptors came from a man aged 18 to 29 in good health. Some clones in this sample may be carry-over from other donors' samples.

The chain joins TRBV28 to TRBJ1-5; TRBD1 might be the D (5 bases). V was pared by 7 bases and J by 4 bases, with 17 bases between. From germline, CDR1 is MDHEN and CDR2 SYDVKM. The CDR3 has 15 amino acids. Here the CDR3 reads CASTDIGGGNQPQHF. In DNA form, the CDR3 reads TGTGCCAGCACCGACATCGGGGGGGGGAATCAGCCCCAGCATTTT.

The chain recombines TRBV5-1 with TRBJ2-3; D uncertain. Per the germline V gene, CDR1 is SGHRS and CDR2 is YFSETQ. V was cut by 0 bases and J by 5 bases, with 13 bases left in between. The CDR3 extends over 15 amino acids. The CDR3: CASSLDPRSIDTQYF. The CDR3 DNA follows: TGCGCCAGCAGCTTGGACCCTCGATCTATAGATACGCAGTATTTT.

The rearrangement uses TRBV7-9 and TRBJ2-7, with 7 bases fitting TRBD1. The V gene's germline CDR1 is SEHNR and CDR2 FQNEAQ (reference sequence). After removal of 4 bases from V and 10 bases from J, the junction contained 7 bases not matched to a gene. This CDR3 is 12 amino acids long. The CDR3: CASSSRDSTQYF. In DNA form, the CDR3 reads TGTGCCAGCAGCTCTAGGGACAGCACTCAGTACTTC.

Of note for this clone: A read error may produce the germline difference seen at one junction end. The chain links TRBV29-1 to TRBJ2-1; 14 nucleotides match TRBD2. This CDR3 region has 16 residues. In germline, CDR1 is SQVTM, CDR2 ANQGSEA. The CDR3 nucleotides read TGCAGCGTGGAAGGGACTAGCGGGAGCTCCTACAATGAGCAGTTCTTC. Amino acid sequence: CSVEGTSGSSYNEQFF.

This chain uses TRBV2 with TRBJ1-2; unclear D gene. CDR1 SNHLY and CDR2 FYNNEI come from the germline V gene. V lost 3 bases, J lost 8 bases, and 22 bases lay in between. This CDR3 is built from 16 residues. The CDR3 sequence is CASSEKGARPGGGYTF. CDR3 DNA: TGTGCCAGCAGTGAGAAGGGAGCTCGTCCTGGAGGAGGCTACACCTTC.

The rearrangement joins TRBV5-1 to TRBJ1-1; the D is unclear. The CDR3 length is 15 residues. Per germline, CDR1 SGHRS and CDR2 YFSETQ. V lost 0 bases, J lost 0 bases, and 9 bases lay in between. This CDR3 is CASSLDPSMNTEAFF. The CDR3 region has the DNA TGCGCCAGCAGCTTGGATCCCAGCATGAACACTGAAGCTTTCTTT.

J is TRBJ2-7 and V is TRBV11-2; the D gene is possibly TRBD1 (6 bases). V was shortened by 4 bases and J by 0 bases, with 13 bases between the two germline ends. CDR1 and CDR2 (germline): SGHAT, FQNNGV. This CDR3 spans 15 amino acids. As DNA, the CDR3 is TGTGCCAGCAGCTCCTGGATGGGGGCCTCCTACGAGCAGTACTTC. This codes for CASSSWMGASYEQYF.

The chain uses TRBV4-2 and TRBJ1-1, with D unclear. The germline V and J ends were trimmed by 0 bases and 9 bases, with 11 bases remaining between them. The CDR3 consists of 13 residues. Germline V gives CDR1 LGHNA, CDR2 YNFKEQ. The CDR3 spells CASSQESGRQAFF. The CDR3 region has the DNA TGTGCCAGCAGCCAAGAGTCGGGCAGACAAGCTTTCTTT.

V is TRBV30 and J is TRBJ2-7, with TRBD1 matching 7 bases. Trimming at V came to 4 bases and at J to 7 bases, leaving 10 bases not matched to a gene. The CDR3 consists of 13 residues. CDR1 is GTSNPN and CDR2 is SVGIG in the germline V gene (reference sequence). CDR3 bases: TGTGCCTGGATGAAGGGGGCATCTGGAGAGCAGTACTTC. Translation gives CAWMKGASGEQYF.

This chain connects TRBV6-5 to TRBJ1-3; D remains ambiguous. CDR1 is MNHEY and CDR2 is SVGAGI in the germline V gene. The CDR3 extends over 15 amino acids. Trimming pared 8 bases from V and 1 base from J, leaving 15 bases between. The CDR3 coding sequence is TGTGCCAGCTCTATAAACCGGGCTTCTGGAAACACCATATATTTT. Encoded protein: CASSINRASGNTIYF.

This chain joins TRBV7-2 and TRBJ2-7; 7 nucleotides match TRBD1. There are 14 residues in the CDR3. Germline V gene data show CDR1 as SGHTA and CDR2 as FQGNSA. The V gene end was trimmed by 5 bases and the J gene end by 2 bases; junction bases not matched to a gene: 6. CDR3 nucleotides: TGTGCCAGCAGCCCCGGGACAGCCGCCTACGAGCAGTACTTC. Protein sequence: CASSPGTAAYEQYF.

This sequence joins TRBV6-5 and TRBJ2-3; TRBD2 matches 9 bases. With V trimmed by 4 bases and J by 7 bases, 6 bases remained unmatched. CDR3 length equals 14 residues. CDR1 and CDR2 from the germline V gene are MNHEY and SVGAGI. CDR3 sequence: CASSSGLAPYTQYF. CDR3 nucleotide sequence: TGTGCCAGCAGTTCCGGACTAGCGCCCTATACGCAGTATTTT.

The chain is built from TRBV6-5 and TRBJ2-7; 10 nucleotides align to TRBD1. V lost 5 bases to trimming and J lost 1 base; unmatched junction nucleotides: 5. CDR1 and CDR2 from the germline V gene are MNHEY and SVGAGI. The CDR3 sequence is 15 residues long. The CDR3 is CASSVPGQGSYEQYF. The CDR3 region has the DNA TGTGCCAGCAGTGTCCCGGGACAGGGGTCCTACGAGCAGTACTTC.

The gene calls are TRBV19 and TRBJ2-5; 12 bases are shared with TRBD1. Germline assignment: CDR1 LNHDA and CDR2 SQIVND (reference sequence). Trimming removed 4 bases from V and 3 bases from J; junction bases left unmatched: 6. This CDR3 comprises 16 residues. The CDR3 DNA reads TGTGCCAGTAGTAAGGGGACAGGGGGCCGAGAAGAGACCCAGTACTTC. This sequence encodes CASSKGTGGREETQYF.

The chain links TRBV2 to TRBJ2-2; D ambiguous. Germline loops: CDR1 SNHLY, CDR2 FYNNEI. The CDR3 has 13 residues. Trimming pared 5 bases from V and 5 bases from J, leaving 9 bases between. This CDR3 is CASSKQKTGELFF. As DNA, the CDR3 is TGTGCCAGCAGTAAACAGAAAACCGGGGAGCTGTTTTTT.

V and J are TRBV7-9 and TRBJ1-1; perhaps TRBD1 as D (5 bases). Trimming took 5 bases from V and 1 from J, leaving 11 bases between them. The CDR3 consists of 14 residues. Germline CDR1 SEHNR, CDR2 FQNEAQ (reference sequence). The CDR3 sequence is CASSAGGSNTEAFF. CDR3 DNA: TGTGCCAGCAGCGCGGGGGGTTCGAACACTGAAGCTTTCTTT.

The chain links TRBV6-6 to TRBJ2-3; 8 bases are a match to TRBD1. Germline V CDR1 and CDR2: MNHNY, SVGAGI (reference sequence). Unmatched junction bases numbered 4, after V lost 2 bases and J lost 0 bases. The CDR3 consists of 16 residues. DNA for the CDR3: TGTGCCAGCAGTTACCCCCGGACAGGGAGCACAGATACGCAGTATTTT. It specifies CASSYPRTGSTDTQYF.